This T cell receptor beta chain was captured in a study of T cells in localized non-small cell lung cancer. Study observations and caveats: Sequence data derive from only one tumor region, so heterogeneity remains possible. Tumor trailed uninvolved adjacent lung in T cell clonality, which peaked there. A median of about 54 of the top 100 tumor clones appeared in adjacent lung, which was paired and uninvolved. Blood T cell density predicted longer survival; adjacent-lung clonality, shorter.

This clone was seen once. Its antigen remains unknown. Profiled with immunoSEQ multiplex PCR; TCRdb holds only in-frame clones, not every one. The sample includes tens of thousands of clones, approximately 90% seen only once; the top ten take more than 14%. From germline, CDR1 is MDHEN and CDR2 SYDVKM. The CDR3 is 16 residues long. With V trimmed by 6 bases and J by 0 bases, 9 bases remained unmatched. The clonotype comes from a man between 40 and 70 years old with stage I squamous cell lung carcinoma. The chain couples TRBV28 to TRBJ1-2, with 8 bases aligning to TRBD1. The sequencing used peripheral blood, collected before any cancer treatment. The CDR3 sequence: CASRTDRAEANYGYTF. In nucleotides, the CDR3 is TGTGCCAGCAGAACGGACAGGGCCGAAGCTAACTATGGCTACACCTTC.